This TCR beta chain is drawn from a study of graft-versus-host responses after intestinal transplantation. The overall study: Every one of the recipients received anti-thymocyte globulin induction and afterwards took tacrolimus and steroids for three to four years.

With regard to this clone: The antigen remains undetermined.

TCRdb's copy holds only in-frame clones and misses some; the assay was immunoSEQ multiplex PCR. There are around 99,000 clones in the sample; about 93% occur only once, and about 2% lies in the top ten. Germline CDR1 is LGHNA and CDR2 is YSLEER. The CDR3 is 15 residues long. V gave up 1 base and J gave up 2 bases; unmatched junction bases: 1. The J gene is TRBJ2-3, the V gene TRBV4-3, with 9 bases fitting TRBD2. The input for sequencing was unstimulated CD8+ T cells sorted from spleen or lymph node cells, taken before intestinal transplant. This TCR was sampled from a human donor who received an intestinal transplant. Here the CDR3 DNA reads TGCGCCAGCAGCCAAGTAGCGGGGGTCACAGATACGCAGTATTTT. It is translated as CASSQVAGVTDTQYF.